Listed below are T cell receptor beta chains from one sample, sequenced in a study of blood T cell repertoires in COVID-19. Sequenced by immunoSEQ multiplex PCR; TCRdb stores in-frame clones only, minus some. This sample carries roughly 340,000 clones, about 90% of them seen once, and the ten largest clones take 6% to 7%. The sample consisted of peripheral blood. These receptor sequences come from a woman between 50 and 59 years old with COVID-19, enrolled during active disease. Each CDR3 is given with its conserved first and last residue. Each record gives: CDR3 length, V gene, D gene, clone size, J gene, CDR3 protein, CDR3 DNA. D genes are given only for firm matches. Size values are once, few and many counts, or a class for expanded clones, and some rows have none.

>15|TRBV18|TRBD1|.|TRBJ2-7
CASSPWDRASYEQYF
TGTGCCAGCTCACCGTGGGACAGGGCGTCCTACGAGCAGTACTTC
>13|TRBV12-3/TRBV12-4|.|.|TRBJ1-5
CASSFSGGQPQHF
TGTGCCAGCAGTTTTTCTGGGGGCCAGCCCCAGCATTTT
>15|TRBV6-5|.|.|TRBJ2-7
CASSYSQEWASEQYF
TGTGCCAGCAGTTACTCGCAGGAATGGGCGAGCGAGCAGTACTTC
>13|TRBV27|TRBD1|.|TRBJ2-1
CASTTGSYNEQFF
TGTGCCAGCACGACAGGGTCTTACAATGAGCAGTTCTTC
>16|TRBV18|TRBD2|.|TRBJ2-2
CASSPKLAGVTGELFF
TGTGCCAGCTCACCAAAACTAGCGGGAGTAACCGGGGAGCTGTTTTTT
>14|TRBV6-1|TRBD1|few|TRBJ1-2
CASSDVQGAFGYTF
TGTGCCAGCAGTGACGTACAGGGGGCTTTCGGCTACACCTTC
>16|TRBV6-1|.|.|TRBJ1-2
CASSGIGQSTNYGYTF
TGTGCCAGCAGTGGAATCGGACAGAGTACTAACTATGGCTACACCTTC
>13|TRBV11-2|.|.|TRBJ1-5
CASSFGAEQPQHF
TGTGCCAGCAGCTTTGGAGCGGAGCAGCCCCAGCATTTT
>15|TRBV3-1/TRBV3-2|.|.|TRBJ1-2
CASSPSQGYYYGYTF
TGTGCCAGCAGCCCAAGCCAGGGTTACTACTATGGCTACACCTTC
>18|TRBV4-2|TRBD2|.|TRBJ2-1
CASSLAMSGLAGWHEQFF
TGTGCCAGCAGCCTAGCTATGTCGGGACTAGCGGGATGGCATGAGCAGTTCTTC
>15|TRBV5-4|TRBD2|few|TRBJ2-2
CASRTSGSNTGELFF
TGTGCCAGTAGGACTAGCGGGTCGAACACCGGGGAGCTGTTTTTT
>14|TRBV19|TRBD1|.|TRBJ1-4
CASQGATTNEKLFF
TGTGCCAGTCAGGGGGCGACAACTAATGAAAAACTGTTTTTT
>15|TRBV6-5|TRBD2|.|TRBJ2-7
CASSLLLAGFYEQYF
TGTGCCAGCAGTCTCCTACTAGCGGGGTTCTACGAGCAGTACTTC
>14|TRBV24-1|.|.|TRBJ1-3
CATSDSRVGNTIYF
TGTGCCACCAGTGATTCCAGGGTGGGAAACACCATATATTTT
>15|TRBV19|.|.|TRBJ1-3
CASQYTPGQGNTIYF
TGTGCCAGCCAATATACCCCCGGACAGGGAAACACCATATATTTT
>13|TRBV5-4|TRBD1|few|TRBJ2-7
CASSFRQGYEQYF
TGTGCCAGCAGCTTCAGACAGGGCTACGAGCAGTACTTC
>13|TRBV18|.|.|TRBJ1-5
CASSLGPSQPQHF
TGTGCCAGCTCCCTGGGCCCCTCTCAGCCCCAGCATTTT
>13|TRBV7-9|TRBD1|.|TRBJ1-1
CASRIRGPTEAFF
TGTGCCAGCAGGATAAGGGGGCCCACTGAAGCTTTCTTT
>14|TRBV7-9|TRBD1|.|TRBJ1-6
CASSIGQGNSPLHF
TGTGCCAGCAGCATAGGACAGGGGAACTCACCCCTCCACTTT
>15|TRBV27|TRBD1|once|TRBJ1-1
CASITTGGVNTEAFF
TGTGCCAGCATAACGACAGGGGGGGTGAACACTGAAGCTTTCTTT
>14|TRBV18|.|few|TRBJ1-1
CASSPKGARTEAFF
TGTGCCAGCTCACCAAAGGGAGCCCGCACTGAAGCTTTCTTT
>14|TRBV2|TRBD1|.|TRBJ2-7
CASKGDRGPYEQYF
TGTGCCAGCAAGGGCGACAGGGGGCCCTACGAGCAGTACTTC
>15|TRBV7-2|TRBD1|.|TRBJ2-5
CASSLVGQGQETQYF
TGTGCCAGCAGCTTAGTGGGACAGGGGCAAGAGACCCAGTACTTC
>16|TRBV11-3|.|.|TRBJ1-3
CASSLGLMEAGNTIYF
TGTGCCAGCAGCTTGGGCTTGATGGAGGCTGGAAACACCATATATTTT
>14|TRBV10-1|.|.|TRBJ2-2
CASPVVRNTGELFF
TGCGCCAGCCCTGTAGTCCGGAACACCGGGGAGCTGTTTTTT
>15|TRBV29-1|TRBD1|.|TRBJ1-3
CSVQYRGLSGNTIYF
TGCAGCGTCCAATACAGGGGGCTCTCTGGAAACACCATATATTTT
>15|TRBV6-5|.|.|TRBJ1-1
CASSRGHTGNTEAFF
TGTGCCAGCAGTCGCGGACATACGGGTAACACTGAAGCTTTCTTT
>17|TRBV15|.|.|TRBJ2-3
CATSWGLAEVGTDTQYF
TGTGCCACCAGCTGGGGGCTAGCGGAGGTCGGCACAGATACGCAGTATTTT
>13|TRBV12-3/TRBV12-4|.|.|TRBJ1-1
CASSQQRNTEAFF
TGTGCCAGCAGCCAACAGAGGAACACTGAAGCTTTCTTT
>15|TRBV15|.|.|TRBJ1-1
CATSPLRTENTEAFF
TGTGCCACCAGTCCTCTACGGACAGAGAACACTGAAGCTTTCTTT
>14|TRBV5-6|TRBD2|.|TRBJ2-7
CASSQLAGGYEQYF
TGTGCCAGCAGCCAACTAGCGGGAGGGTACGAGCAGTACTTC
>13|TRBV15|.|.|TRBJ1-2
CATSRARVDGYTF
TGTGCCACCAGCAGAGCCAGGGTGGATGGCTACACCTTC
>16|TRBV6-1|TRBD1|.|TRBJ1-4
CASSEILGLRGEKLFF
TGTGCCAGCAGTGAAATCTTGGGGCTCAGGGGGGAAAAACTGTTTTTT
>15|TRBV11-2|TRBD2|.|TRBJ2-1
CASSFSGRANNEQFF
TGTGCCAGCAGCTTCAGCGGGAGGGCCAACAATGAGCAGTTCTTC
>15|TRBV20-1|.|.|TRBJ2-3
CSASNSDSSTDTQYF
TGCAGTGCTAGTAATTCGGACAGTTCCACAGATACGCAGTATTTT